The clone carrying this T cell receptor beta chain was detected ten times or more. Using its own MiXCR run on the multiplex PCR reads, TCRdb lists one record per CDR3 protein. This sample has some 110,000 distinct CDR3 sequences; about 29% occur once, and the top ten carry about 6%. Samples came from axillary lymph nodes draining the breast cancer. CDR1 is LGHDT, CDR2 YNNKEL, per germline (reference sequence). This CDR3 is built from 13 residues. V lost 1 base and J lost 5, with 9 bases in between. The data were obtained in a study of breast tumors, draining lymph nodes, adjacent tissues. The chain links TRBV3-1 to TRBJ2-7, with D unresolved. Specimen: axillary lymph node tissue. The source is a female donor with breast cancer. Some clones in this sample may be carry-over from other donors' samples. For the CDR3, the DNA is TGTGCCAGCAGCCAAGTGATAGGGAACGAGCAGTACTTC. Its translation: CASSQVIGNEQYF.